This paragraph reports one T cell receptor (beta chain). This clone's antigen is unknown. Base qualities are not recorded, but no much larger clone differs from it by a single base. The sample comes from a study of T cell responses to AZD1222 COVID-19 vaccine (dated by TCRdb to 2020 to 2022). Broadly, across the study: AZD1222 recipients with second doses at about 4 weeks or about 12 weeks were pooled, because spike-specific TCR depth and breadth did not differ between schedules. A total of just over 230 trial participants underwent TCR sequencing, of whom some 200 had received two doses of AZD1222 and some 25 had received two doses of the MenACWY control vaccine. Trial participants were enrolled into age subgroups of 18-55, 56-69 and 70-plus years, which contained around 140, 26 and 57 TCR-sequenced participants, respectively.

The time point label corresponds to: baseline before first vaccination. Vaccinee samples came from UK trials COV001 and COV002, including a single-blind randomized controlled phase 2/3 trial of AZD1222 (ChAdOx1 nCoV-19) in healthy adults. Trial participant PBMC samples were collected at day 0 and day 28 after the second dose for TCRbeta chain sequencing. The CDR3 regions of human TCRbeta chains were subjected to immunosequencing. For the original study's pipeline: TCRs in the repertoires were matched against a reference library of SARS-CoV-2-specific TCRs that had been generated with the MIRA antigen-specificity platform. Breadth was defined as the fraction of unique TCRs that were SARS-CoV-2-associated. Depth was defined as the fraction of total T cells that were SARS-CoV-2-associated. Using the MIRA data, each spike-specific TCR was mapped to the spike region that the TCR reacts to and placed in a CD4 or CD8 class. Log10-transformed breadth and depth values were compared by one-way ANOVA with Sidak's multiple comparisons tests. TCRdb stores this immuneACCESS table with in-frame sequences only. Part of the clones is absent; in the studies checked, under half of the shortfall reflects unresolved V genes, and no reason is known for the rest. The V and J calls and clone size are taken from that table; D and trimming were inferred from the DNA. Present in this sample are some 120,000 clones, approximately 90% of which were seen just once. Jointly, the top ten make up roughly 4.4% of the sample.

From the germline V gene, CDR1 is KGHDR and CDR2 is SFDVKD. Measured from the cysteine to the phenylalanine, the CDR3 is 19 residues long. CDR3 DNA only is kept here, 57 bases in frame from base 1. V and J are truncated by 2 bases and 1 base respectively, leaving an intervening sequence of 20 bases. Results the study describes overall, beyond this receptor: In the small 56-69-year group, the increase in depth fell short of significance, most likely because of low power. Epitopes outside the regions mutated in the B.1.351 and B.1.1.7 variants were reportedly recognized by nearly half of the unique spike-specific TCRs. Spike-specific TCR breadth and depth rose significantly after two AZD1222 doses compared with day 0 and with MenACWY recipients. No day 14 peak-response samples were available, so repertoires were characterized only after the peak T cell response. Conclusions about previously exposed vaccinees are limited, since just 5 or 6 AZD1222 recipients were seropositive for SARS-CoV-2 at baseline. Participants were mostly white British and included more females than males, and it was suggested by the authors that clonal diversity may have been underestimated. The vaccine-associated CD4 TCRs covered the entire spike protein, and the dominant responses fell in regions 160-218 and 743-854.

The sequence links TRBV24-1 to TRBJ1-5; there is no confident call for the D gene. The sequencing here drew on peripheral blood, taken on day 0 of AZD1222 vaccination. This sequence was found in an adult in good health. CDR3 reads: CATSDSPLGGFGSNQPQHF. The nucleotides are TGTGCCACCAGTGATTCGCCACTTGGAGGCTTCGGCAGCAATCAGCCCCAGCATTTT.